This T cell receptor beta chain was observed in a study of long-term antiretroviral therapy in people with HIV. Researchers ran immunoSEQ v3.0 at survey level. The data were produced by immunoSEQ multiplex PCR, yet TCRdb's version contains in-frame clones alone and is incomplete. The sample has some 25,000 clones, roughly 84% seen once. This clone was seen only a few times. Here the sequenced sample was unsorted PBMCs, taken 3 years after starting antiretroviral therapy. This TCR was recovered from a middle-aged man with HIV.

CDR3 sequence reads: CASSVGTSLLISYNEQFF. Here the CDR3 DNA reads TGTGCCAGCAGCGTCGGGACTAGCTTACTAATCTCCTACAATGAGCAGTTCTTC. The rearrangement uses TRBV7-8 and TRBJ2-1, with 9 bases that match TRBD2. The CDR3 loop spans 18 amino acids. CDR1 and CDR2 (germline): SGHVS, FQNEAQ. V lost 5 bases, J lost 0 bases, and 11 bases stayed unmatched.